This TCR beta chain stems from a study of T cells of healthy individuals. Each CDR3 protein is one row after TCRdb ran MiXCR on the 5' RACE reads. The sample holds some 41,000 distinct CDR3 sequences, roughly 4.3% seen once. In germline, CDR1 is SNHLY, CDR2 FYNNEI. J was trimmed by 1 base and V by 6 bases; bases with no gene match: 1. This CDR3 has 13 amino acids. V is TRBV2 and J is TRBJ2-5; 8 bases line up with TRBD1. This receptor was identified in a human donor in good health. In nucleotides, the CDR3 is TGTGCCAGCAGACAGGGGGTCCAAGAGACCCAGTACTTC. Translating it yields CASRQGVQETQYF.